Shown below are 9 T cell receptor beta chains from a single sample sequenced in a study of T-cell memory formation after mild COVID-19. MiXCR, run by TCRdb on the 5' RACE reads, gives a single entry per CDR3 protein. Altogether roughly 400,000 distinct CDR3 sequences are present, around 17% being singletons, with the ten largest covering roughly a fifth. The sequenced sample was PBMCs or a T cell subset sorted from them (not recorded which). The receptor set was obtained from a man between 18 and 35 years old who had mild COVID-19 (a few samples of this study predate the infection). Cell type and time point are not known.

This chain uses TRBV15 with TRBJ1-5; TRBD1 aligns across 9 bases. This CDR3 has 14 amino acids. V was pared by 1 base and J by 6 bases, with 1 base of the junction left unmatched. Germline V gene lookup returns CDR1 LNHNV and CDR2 YYDKDF (reference sequence). For the CDR3, the DNA is TGTGCCACCAGCAGAGCACAGGGGGCTCAGCCCCAGCATTTT. Its translation: CATSRAQGAQPQHF.

The DNA for the CDR3 is TGTGCCAGCAGCGACCAGGGGGCGAGCAATCAGCCCCAGCATTTT. Translated, it gives CASSDQGASNQPQHF. The chain links TRBV16 to TRBJ1-5; 8 bases map to TRBD1. V shed 5 bases, J shed 1 base, and the junction held 4 bases outside the gene matches. There are 15 residues in the CDR3. The germline gives CDR1 KGHSY, CDR2 FQNENV.

The gene calls are TRBV5-4 and TRBJ1-2; no reliable D call. Germline-derived CDR1 and CDR2 are SGHNT and YYREEE (reference sequence). The CDR3 totals 15 residues. With 0 bases removed from V and 0 bases from J, the gap between germline ends came to 9 bases. In nucleotides, the CDR3 is TGTGCCAGCAGCTTGGGCCGGGCTGCTAACTATGGCTACACCTTC. It translates to CASSLGRAANYGYTF.

This clonotype was detected a few times. The rearrangement uses TRBV30 and TRBJ1-1; D unresolved. The CDR3 is 10 residues long. V was clipped by 4 bases and J by 4 bases, with 4 bases between them. CDR1 and CDR2 (germline): GTSNPN, SVGIG (reference sequence). DNA of the CDR3: TGTGCCTGGATATTCACTGAAGCTTTCTTT. Encoded protein: CAWIFTEAFF.

The chain uses TRBV7-9 and TRBJ2-3; no reliable D call. Germline values: CDR1 SEHNR, CDR2 FQNEAQ (reference sequence). The CDR3 extends over 12 amino acids. Between the trimmed V and J ends, which lost 4 bases and 9 bases, there was a span of 11 bases. The CDR3 loop reads CASSWFYNTQYF. The CDR3 DNA sequence: TGTGCCAGCAGCTGGTTTTACAACACGCAGTATTTT.

In its sample, this clonotype was seen a few times. The chain has TRBV29-1 and TRBJ1-1, with no clear D. The CDR3 has 13 residues. The V gene lost 4 bases and the J gene lost 8 bases, with 17 bases spanning the gap. Germline V gene sequence: CDR1 SQVTM, CDR2 ANQGSEA. CDR3 bases: TGCAGCGTTGTACGACCGGGGAACGAAGAAGCTTTCTTT. It is translated as CSVVRPGNEEAFF.

The rearrangement links TRBV7-9 to TRBJ2-1; D not certain. V shed 5 bases and J shed 12 bases, with 14 bases lying between them. There are 12 residues in the CDR3. Germline V gene data show CDR1 as SEHNR and CDR2 as FQNEAQ (reference sequence). CDR3 DNA sequence: TGTGCCAGCAGCAATGACCCTAGAGTGCAGTTCTTC. Amino acid sequence: CASSNDPRVQFF.

This clonotype has only a few counts. DNA of the CDR3: TGCAGTGTCTCCTCACGGACTTCCAATGAGCAGTTCTTC. It is translated as CSVSSRTSNEQFF. The chain joins TRBV20-1 to TRBJ2-1, with D tentatively TRBD2 (5 bases). V lost 7 bases and J lost 6, with 16 bases in between. The CDR3 is 13 residues long. The germline V gene has CDR1 DFQATT and CDR2 SNEGSKA (reference sequence).

The chain uses TRBV6-2 or TRBV6-3 and TRBJ2-7, with no clear D. The CDR3 sequence is 13 residues long. V was trimmed by 4 bases and J by 0 bases, leaving 7 bases between them. CDR1 MNHEY and CDR2 SVGEGT come from the germline V gene. The DNA of the CDR3 is TGTGCCAGCAGTTGGGCACACTCCTACGAGCAGTACTTC. Translated, it gives CASSWAHSYEQYF.